Following are 30 T cell receptor beta chains from one sample sequenced in a study of blood T cell repertoires in COVID-19. Assay used: immunoSEQ multiplex PCR; TCRdb lists only in-frame clones, some missing. This table has about 94,000 clones, 65% to 85% appearing once. The sequenced sample was peripheral blood. The source of these receptors is a man in his sixties with acute or convalescent COVID-19.

J is TRBJ1-2 and V is TRBV4-3; D remains unclear. The ends were cut back, 0 bases at V and 0 bases at J, with 8 bases in the middle. Germline-derived CDR1 and CDR2 are LGHNA and YSLEER. CDR3 length equals 15 residues. The CDR3 loop reads CASSQDLAANYGYTF. The CDR3 DNA is TGCGCCAGCAGCCAAGATCTGGCGGCTAACTATGGCTACACCTTC.

The chain is built from TRBV3-1 (or the pseudogene TRBV3-2) and TRBJ1-2; D might be TRBD1 (6 bases). The V end was cut by 4 bases, the J end by 4 bases, with 16 bases between. In germline, CDR1 is LGHDT, CDR2 YNNKEL (reference sequence). CDR3 length: 15 residues. The CDR3 coding sequence is TGTGCCAGCAGCCGTCTGTCAGGGGAGTCCTATGGCTACACCTTC. Protein: CASSRLSGESYGYTF.

About this clone itself: Its ends do not fully match the called genes, so a read error is possible. V is TRBV7-8 and J is TRBJ1-1; TRBD1 matches at 10 bases. The CDR3 totals 16 residues. Germline lookup yields CDR1 SGHVS and CDR2 FQNEAQ. CDR3 loop: CASSSLYRDRGPDAFF. The CDR3 nucleotides are TGTGCCAGCAGCTCGCTGTATAGGGACAGGGGCCCTGATGCTTTCTTT.

The chain recombines TRBV6-5 with TRBJ1-6, with D uncertain. This CDR3 is built from 15 residues. Between the trimmed V and J ends, which lost 7 bases and 9 bases, there was a span of 19 bases. Per the germline V gene, CDR1 is MNHEY and CDR2 is SVGAGI. In DNA, the CDR3 is TGTGCCAGCACCACGGAGGATGGAAAGAGTTCACCCCTCCACTTT. It translates to CASTTEDGKSSPLHF.

This chain uses TRBV27 with TRBJ2-3; 8 nucleotides align to TRBD2. This CDR3 comprises 14 residues. Trimming removed 5 bases from V and 1 base from J; junction bases left unmatched: 2. The germline CDR1 and CDR2 sequences are MNHEY and SMNVEV (reference sequence). The CDR3: CASSIAGRTDTQYF. CDR3 nucleotides: TGTGCCAGCAGTATAGCGGGGCGCACAGATACGCAGTATTTT.

The gene calls are TRBV30 and TRBJ2-4, with D possibly being TRBD2 (5 bases). Per the germline V gene, CDR1 is GTSNPN and CDR2 is SVGIG (reference sequence). CDR3 length: 13 residues. V was clipped by 4 bases and J by 4 bases, with 11 bases between them. The CDR3 DNA follows: TGTGCCTGGATGGACTGGGAAAAAAACATTCAGTACTTC. Its translation: CAWMDWEKNIQYF.

This rearrangement joins TRBV11-3 to TRBJ2-1; a possible D gene is TRBD2 (5 bases). Trimming stripped 5 bases from V and 4 bases from J, with 15 bases between. The CDR3 extends over 15 amino acids. Germline V gene lookup returns CDR1 SGHNT and CDR2 YENEEA. The CDR3 reads CASSPEGSSYNEQFF. The CDR3 nucleotides read TGTGCCAGCAGCCCAGAGGGCAGTTCGTACAATGAGCAGTTCTTC. Drawing the rest from reference TRBV11-3 and TRBJ2-1, the complete variable domain is EAGVVQSPRYKIIEKKQPVAFWCNPISGHNTLYWYLQNLGQGPELLIRYENEEAVDDSQLPKDRFSAERLKGVDSTLKIQPAELGDSAVYLCASSPEGSSYNEQFFGPGTRLTVL.

The chain links TRBV6-5 to TRBJ1-5, with TRBD1 matching over 9 bases. There are 15 residues in the CDR3. CDR1 MNHEY and CDR2 SVGAGI come from the germline V gene. With 5 bases clipped from V and 7 bases from J, the junction kept 9 bases outside the gene matches. The CDR3 nucleotides are TGTGCCAGCAGTCAGTCCCAGACAGGGGGGCAGCCCCAGCATTTT. This encodes CASSQSQTGGQPQHF.

The rearrangement uses TRBV7-2 and TRBJ1-2; D ambiguous. The CDR3 is 16 residues long. CDR1 and CDR2 (germline): SGHTA, FQGNSA. Deletions cut 1 base from V and 5 bases from J, with 17 bases between. The CDR3 loop is CASSLDQAYTPYGYTF. CDR3 coding DNA: TGTGCCAGCAGCTTAGATCAGGCTTACACTCCTTATGGCTACACCTTC.

Many counts were recorded for this clone. This chain links TRBV29-1 with TRBJ1-2; 8 positions agree with TRBD1. CDR1 SQVTM and CDR2 ANQGSEA come from the germline V gene. V lost 3 bases and J lost 5; bases outside the gene matches: 5. This CDR3 region has 13 residues. CDR3 region: CSVERDRKYGYTF. The CDR3 nucleotides are TGCAGCGTTGAGAGGGACAGGAAGTATGGCTACACCTTC.

As for this clone: Other DNA sequences in this sample translate to the same CDR3. The CDR3 loop reads CSASSGHEQYF. Written as DNA, the CDR3 is TGCAGTGCTAGCTCAGGCCACGAGCAGTACTTC. V and J are TRBV20-1 and TRBJ2-7; D not resolved. The CDR3 length is 11 residues. Germline-derived CDR1 and CDR2 are DFQATT and SNEGSKA (reference sequence). V was clipped by 3 bases and J by 5 bases, with 8 bases between them.

The V and J genes are TRBV3-1 (or the pseudogene TRBV3-2) and TRBJ1-6, with D perhaps TRBD1 (5 bases). Trimming pared 4 bases from V and 14 bases from J, leaving 12 bases between. This CDR3 has 12 amino acids. The V gene's germline CDR1 is LGHDT and CDR2 YNNKEL (reference sequence). CDR3 sequence: CASSLQGLTLHF. The CDR3 bases are TGTGCCAGCAGCCTTCAGGGTCTAACCCTCCACTTT.

This clone occurred once. The chain combines TRBV19 with TRBJ2-3; the match to TRBD2 covers 11 bases. The CDR3 spans 18 residues. Germline CDR1 and CDR2: LNHDA and SQIVND (reference sequence). J was trimmed by 1 base and V by 5 bases; bases with no gene match: 11. This CDR3 reads CASSQRIAGGLGTDTQYF. The CDR3 DNA sequence: TGTGCCAGTAGTCAGAGGATAGCGGGGGGGCTCGGCACAGATACGCAGTATTTT.

The V call is TRBV7-2, the J call TRBJ2-1; TRBD2 matches 11 bases. The germline V gene encodes CDR1 SGHTA and CDR2 FQGNSA. V shed 2 bases and J 10 bases; nucleotides not matched to a gene: 7. The CDR3 length is 15 residues. The CDR3 spells CASSLSSGGAREQFF. CDR3 DNA: TGTGCCAGCAGCTTAAGTAGCGGGGGGGCGCGGGAGCAGTTCTTC.

This clone occurred once. The chain joins TRBV30 to TRBJ1-2; 9 bases align to TRBD1. The V segment lost 2 bases and the J segment 6 bases; nucleotides outside the gene matches: 16. The length of the CDR3 is 17 residues. Looked up from germline, CDR1 is GTSNPN and CDR2 is SVGIG (reference sequence). The CDR3 region is CAWSLWTGAPGQDGYTF. The CDR3 coding sequence is TGTGCCTGGAGTCTTTGGACAGGGGCTCCCGGTCAGGATGGCTACACCTTC.

The chain couples TRBV5-4 to TRBJ1-2, with D possibly being TRBD1 (6 bases). Trimming pared 1 base from V and 4 bases from J, leaving 14 bases between. The CDR3 extends over 15 amino acids. Looked up from germline, CDR1 is SGHNT and CDR2 is YYREEE (reference sequence). The CDR3 spells CASSLLGARVYGYTF. In DNA, the CDR3 is TGTGCCAGCAGCTTGCTGGGGGCCAGGGTCTATGGCTACACCTTC.

The chain joins TRBV19 to TRBJ2-7; D is perhaps TRBD1 (5 bases). CDR3 length: 14 amino acids. Trimming stripped 2 bases from V and 2 bases from J, with 10 bases between. Germline V gene sequence: CDR1 LNHDA, CDR2 SQIVND (reference sequence). CDR3 residues: CASSISGFTYEQYF. The CDR3 bases are TGTGCCAGTAGTATATCAGGGTTCACCTACGAGCAGTACTTC.

V gene TRBV29-1 combines with J gene TRBJ1-1; TRBD1 matches at 7 bases. The CDR3 covers 15 residues. Trimming cost V 5 bases and J 1 base; bases outside gene matches: 10. Looked up from germline, CDR1 is SQVTM and CDR2 is ANQGSEA. The CDR3 sequence: CSVRQLTGSNTEAFF. For the CDR3, the DNA is TGCAGCGTTCGCCAATTGACAGGGTCGAACACTGAAGCTTTCTTT.

This rearrangement joins TRBV3-1 (or the pseudogene TRBV3-2) to TRBJ2-5; 10 bases agree with TRBD2. The J segment lost 5 bases and the V segment lost 0 bases, leaving 3 bases of the junction unmatched. The germline V gene has CDR1 LGHDT and CDR2 YNNKEL (reference sequence). This CDR3 is 15 amino acids long. For the CDR3, the DNA is TGTGCCAGCAGCCAAGATCTAGCGGGGGCGGAGACCCAGTACTTC. Translated, it gives CASSQDLAGAETQYF.

The chain is built from TRBV2 and TRBJ1-5, with a weak D call TRBD1 (6 bases). Germline V lookup: CDR1 SNHLY, CDR2 FYNNEI. The CDR3 has 14 residues. V lost 6 bases and J 6 bases, leaving 15 bases between the germline ends. The CDR3 region has the DNA TGTGCCAGCAGGCAGGGGTACGTGGTTCAGCCCCAGCATTTT. Protein sequence: CASRQGYVVQPQHF.

This rearrangement joins TRBV4-1 to TRBJ1-1; D is possibly TRBD1 (5 bases). The CDR3 has 14 residues. The germline CDR1 and CDR2 sequences are MGHRA and YSYEKL. Between the trimmed V and J ends, which lost 2 bases and 3 bases, there was a span of 10 bases. The CDR3 spells CASSQNVRDTEAFF. In DNA form, the CDR3 reads TGCGCCAGCAGCCAAAATGTCAGGGACACTGAAGCTTTCTTT.

The rearrangement links TRBV29-1 to TRBJ2-3; 7 bases fit TRBD2. Per the germline V gene, CDR1 is SQVTM and CDR2 is ANQGSEA. The junction had 11 bases not matched to a gene; V was cut back by 6 bases and J by 5 bases. The CDR3 runs to 14 residues. DNA for the CDR3: TGCAGCGTCGCTTGGGGAGGGGCCGGAGATACGCAGTATTTT. Translated: CSVAWGGAGDTQYF.

This clone was counted a few times. The chain joins TRBV7-3 to TRBJ1-5, with D tentatively TRBD1 (5 bases). The CDR3 runs 15 residues. V lost 0 bases and J 3 bases, leaving 9 bases between the germline ends. Germline V gives CDR1 SGHTA, CDR2 FQGTGA. In DNA form, the CDR3 reads TGTGCCAGCAGCTTAACGGGGGGAGCCAATCAGCCCCAGCATTTT. Protein product: CASSLTGGANQPQHF. Using reference TRBV7-3 and TRBJ1-5 for the parts outside the CDR3, the full variable domain is GAGVSQTPSNKVTEKGKYVELRCDPISGHTALYWYRQSLGQGPEFLIYFQGTGAADDSGLPNDRFFAVRPEGSVSTLKIQRTERGDSAVYLCASSLTGGANQPQHFGDGTRLSIL.

This clone appeared a single time. The V call is TRBV9, the J call TRBJ1-3; tentative D call: TRBD1 (6 bases). This CDR3 contains 16 residues. V lost 0 bases, J lost 1 base, and 11 bases lay in between. Germline loops: CDR1 SGDLS, CDR2 YYNGEE. DNA for the CDR3: TGTGCCAGCAGCGTAGCCCCGACAGGTTCTGGAAACACCATATATTTT. Protein product: CASSVAPTGSGNTIYF.

The chain combines TRBV4-1 with TRBJ2-7; the match to TRBD1 covers 8 bases. V gave up 5 bases and J gave up 5 bases; unmatched junction bases: 5. The CDR3 has 13 residues. The germline gives CDR1 MGHRA, CDR2 YSYEKL. The CDR3 here is CASSATGVHEQYF. CDR3 DNA sequence: TGCGCCAGCAGCGCGACAGGGGTCCACGAGCAGTACTTC.

The chain recombines TRBV27 with TRBJ1-2, with D possibly TRBD1 on 6 matching bases. Germline CDR1 and CDR2: MNHEY and SMNVEV (reference sequence). Between the trimmed V and J ends, which lost 4 bases and 4 bases, there was a span of 16 bases. There are 15 residues in the CDR3. The CDR3 loop reads CASSSPLRGGYGYTF. CDR3 bases: TGTGCCAGCAGTTCACCCCTCAGGGGCGGCTATGGCTACACCTTC.

The chain is built from TRBV11-2 and TRBJ1-2; D perhaps matches TRBD1 (5 bases). Trimming cost V 8 bases and J 8 bases, with 18 bases left between them. Germline V lookup: CDR1 SGHAT, CDR2 FQNNGV. The CDR3 is 13 residues long. The CDR3 nucleotides read TGTGCCAGCTCCTCCGTGGAGGGGAGGGGCTACACCTTC. It is translated as CASSSVEGRGYTF.

The V call is TRBV6-2 or TRBV6-3, the J call TRBJ1-5; D unresolved. Germline CDR1 and CDR2: MNHEY and SVGEGT. V was pared by 2 bases and J by 3 bases, with 8 bases between. The length of the CDR3 is 14 residues. The CDR3 is CASSYAVSNQPQHF. The CDR3 DNA reads TGTGCCAGCAGTTACGCGGTTTCCAATCAGCCCCAGCATTTT.

The chain joins TRBV4-1 to TRBJ2-5, with D perhaps matching TRBD1 (6 bases). Per germline, CDR1 MGHRA and CDR2 YSYEKL. This CDR3 is built from 16 residues. V was pared by 4 bases and J by 5 bases, with 20 bases between. CDR3 sequence (DNA): TGCGCCAGCAGCCCAGAGTGGTCACAGGGTAAGGAGACCCAGTACTTC. Translation gives CASSPEWSQGKETQYF.

This chain joins TRBV27 and TRBJ2-3, with 13 bases aligning to TRBD2. This CDR3 has 17 amino acids. J lost 2 bases, V lost 3 bases, and 5 bases had no gene match. The germline V gene has CDR1 MNHEY and CDR2 SMNVEV (reference sequence). CDR3 sequence: CASSFPTSGGFTDTQYF. The CDR3 DNA follows: TGTGCCAGCAGTTTCCCGACTAGCGGGGGGTTCACAGATACGCAGTATTTT.